These 13 T cell receptor beta chains came from one sample sequenced in a study of identical twins. One entry per CDR3 protein results from TCRdb running MiXCR on the 5' RACE reads. The sample gives a few hundred thousand distinct CDR3 sequences, more than 9% of which show up once; roughly 3.2% is in the top ten. These same data were also listed under a study on yellow fever vaccine responses in identical twins.

The specimen sequenced was PBMCs. The receptors come from a woman under 30 in good health.

The rearrangement links TRBV11-2 to TRBJ2-1, with 10 nucleotides matching TRBD2. V shed 8 bases and J 4 bases; nucleotides not matched to a gene: 8. This CDR3 is 15 amino acids long. Germline V gives CDR1 SGHAT, CDR2 FQNNGV. The CDR3 bases are TGTGCCAGCCAAGGAGGGACTAGCGTTTACAATGAGCAGTTCTTC. Protein product: CASQGGTSVYNEQFF.

The CDR3 spells CASSQDKGKGGYTF. The CDR3 DNA reads TGTGCCAGCAGCCAAGATAAGGGGAAGGGTGGCTACACCTTC. The V and J genes are TRBV3-1 and TRBJ1-2; D perhaps matches TRBD1 (5 bases). Between the trimmed V and J ends, which lost 0 bases and 7 bases, there was a span of 12 bases. The CDR3 totals 14 residues. Germline lookup yields CDR1 LGHDT and CDR2 YNNKEL (reference sequence).

Ten or more counts support this clonotype. The chain links TRBV3-1 to TRBJ2-5; D is unresolved. The CDR3 runs 13 residues. Germline V CDR1 and CDR2: LGHDT, YNNKEL (reference sequence). V was trimmed by 0 bases and J by 5 bases, leaving 7 bases between them. The CDR3 loop is CASSQDYWETQYF. The CDR3 DNA is TGTGCCAGCAGCCAAGATTATTGGGAGACCCAGTACTTC.

The V call is TRBV7-2, the J call TRBJ2-1, with 8 nucleotides matching TRBD2. With 6 bases clipped from V and 4 bases from J, the junction kept 14 bases outside the gene matches. CDR1 and CDR2 (germline): SGHTA, FQGNSA. The CDR3 extends over 17 amino acids. CDR3 amino acids: CASSPIGGRGEYNEQFF. CDR3 nucleotide sequence: TGTGCCAGCAGTCCCATAGGGGGGCGGGGGGAGTACAATGAGCAGTTCTTC.

In this sample, this clonotype turned up many times. At one end, the junction sequence differs from germline, possibly due to a read error. This chain uses TRBV20-1 with TRBJ1-1, with TRBD1 matching 7 bases. CDR3 length: 13 residues. Germline V gene lookup returns CDR1 DFQATT and CDR2 SNEGSKA (reference sequence). The DNA for the CDR3 is TGCAGCGCTAGACAGGGAATGAACACTGAAGCTTTCTTT. This encodes CSARQGMNTEAFF.

The gene calls are TRBV5-1 and TRBJ1-2, with no clear D. The CDR3 has 12 residues. V was shortened by 3 bases and J by 1 base, with 4 bases between the two germline ends. Germline CDR1 is SGHRS and CDR2 is YFSETQ. In DNA, the CDR3 is TGCGCCAGCAGCTCTGATAACTATGGCTACACCTTC. Amino acids: CASSSDNYGYTF.

This sequence joins TRBV20-1 and TRBJ2-1; maybe TRBD1 (6 bases). Germline V gives CDR1 DFQATT, CDR2 SNEGSKA (reference sequence). The V end lost 1 base, the J end lost 1 base, and 11 bases lay between the germline ends. This CDR3 contains 15 residues. Here the CDR3 DNA reads TGCAGTGCTAGAGGGGGGCAGATGTCCTACAATGAGCAGTTCTTC. As protein: CSARGGQMSYNEQFF.

In its sample, this clonotype was seen a few times. The DNA of the CDR3 is TGTGCCAGTAGCGGCCGGACTAGCGGGACGGGTTACGAGCAGTACTTC. It yields the protein CASSGRTSGTGYEQYF. The chain recombines TRBV19 with TRBJ2-7; 12 bases fit TRBD2. With V trimmed by 6 bases and J by 4 bases, 10 bases remained unmatched. The V gene's germline CDR1 is LNHDA and CDR2 SQIVND (reference sequence). The CDR3 has 16 amino acids. Full variable domain (remainder filled in from reference TRBV19 and TRBJ2-7): DGGITQSPKYLFRKEGQNVTLSCEQNLNHDAMYWYRQDPGQGLRLIYYSQIVNDFQKGDIAEGYSVSREKKESFPLTVTSAQKNPTAFYLCASSGRTSGTGYEQYFGPGTRLTVT.

This clonotype was picked up a small number of times. The chain employs TRBV20-1 and TRBJ2-2; D is undetermined. This CDR3 spans 17 amino acids. CDR1 DFQATT and CDR2 SNEGSKA come from the germline V gene (reference sequence). The ends were cut back, 3 bases at V and 1 base at J, with 18 bases in the middle. CDR3 region: CSASVLSQPENTGELFF. The CDR3 bases are TGCAGTGCTAGTGTCTTAAGTCAGCCCGAGAACACCGGGGAGCTGTTTTTT.

There are many counts of this clonotype. The chain couples TRBV20-1 to TRBJ2-5; no clear D gene. Germline V gives CDR1 DFQATT, CDR2 SNEGSKA (reference sequence). The CDR3 sequence is 11 residues long. V shed 1 base and J shed 1 base, with 1 base lying between them. The CDR3 nucleotides are TGCAGTGCTAGAGGCCAAGAGACCCAGTACTTC. It specifies CSARGQETQYF.

This clonotype was observed many times. This chain links TRBV5-6 with TRBJ2-3, with 7 bases that match TRBD1. Germline V CDR1 and CDR2: SGHDT, YYEEEE. CDR3 length equals 15 residues. The V gene end was trimmed by 4 bases and the J gene end by 3 bases; junction bases not matched to a gene: 8. In DNA, the CDR3 is TGTGCCAGCAGCGTCGACAGGGAGCGAACAGATACGCAGTATTTT. Residues: CASSVDRERTDTQYF.

The rearrangement uses TRBV6-1 and TRBJ2-7, with 7 bases aligning to TRBD1. Germline CDR1 is MNHNS and CDR2 is SASEGT. The CDR3 sequence is 15 residues long. V dropped 3 bases and J dropped 0; count of bases not matched to a gene: 5. CDR3 sequence: CASSDRTGLSYEQYF. CDR3 DNA: TGTGCCAGCAGTGATCGGACAGGACTCTCCTACGAGCAGTACTTC.

This clonotype was counted ten times or more. V gene TRBV7-9 combines with J gene TRBJ2-1, with TRBD2 matching 12 bases. There are 16 residues in the CDR3. The germline CDR1 and CDR2 sequences are SEHNR and FQNEAQ (reference sequence). V dropped 3 bases and J dropped 7; count of bases not matched to a gene: 7. CDR3 sequence (DNA): TGTGCCAGCAGCTTCCTAGCGGGAGGGCCGGTGAATGAGCAGTTCTTC. Residues: CASSFLAGGPVNEQFF.